The present TCR beta chain was sequenced within a study of OX40 agonist ivuxolimab in advanced cancers. Study background: Patients were given ivuxolimab, an antibody that agonizes OX40 (CD134). Patients assigned to dose escalation were diagnosed with hepatocellular carcinoma, melanoma, renal cell or head and neck cancer. Study-level results: Some patients who did not respond also had low normalized T-cell clonal expansion. At 0.1 to 3.0 mg/kg, CD4+ and CD8+ blood T cells expanded clonally by week 6.

The repertoire was sequenced with immunoSEQ multiplex PCR; TCRdb's copy has only in-frame clones and lacks some. Among 45,000 or so clones listed, roughly four fifths were seen once. In regard to this clone: Antigen: not known.

Germline CDR1 reads GTSNPN; CDR2 reads SVGIG (reference sequence). V gave up 2 bases and J gave up 5 bases, with 13 bases separating them. The CDR3 contains 14 residues. The input for sequencing was CD4+ or CD8+ T cells sorted from blood, taken in a trial of the OX40 agonist ivuxolimab. The chain uses TRBV30 and TRBJ1-5, with D tentatively TRBD1 (5 bases). The sequence derives from an adult with an advanced solid tumor such as melanoma, head and neck, liver or kidney cancer. DNA of the CDR3: TGTGCCTGGAGTAGGGGAGTGGGGGATCAGCCCCAGCATTTT. Translation gives CAWSRGVGDQPQHF.